This TCR beta chain was found in a study of blood T cells in healthy people across ages. General study results and limits: Roughly linear declines in TCR beta diversity per million T cells occurred with age.

This clonotype occurred a few times. Its antigen is currently unknown. Then a second PCR, running about 6 to 12 cycles, was carried out with a sample-barcoded 5' primer and a J-beta primer mix. Tags on each cDNA molecule came from a template-switch adaptor with 12 random nucleotides. TCRdb re-called the 5' RACE reads through MiXCR, storing one row per CDR3 protein. The table has about 1 million distinct CDR3 sequences, more than 35% seen once. The CDR3 loop spans 16 amino acids. From germline, CDR1 is SGHRS and CDR2 YFSETQ. Trimming removed 0 bases at V and 2 bases at J, with 15 bases between. Every donor contributed about 10 milliliters of peripheral blood by blood draw.

The chain uses TRBV5-1 and TRBJ2-7; TRBD2 is a possible D gene (6 bases). The sequencing input was blood. The TCR comes from a woman aged 60-75 years in good health. Here the CDR3 reads CASSLEEGSGPYEQYF. The CDR3 nucleotides read TGCGCCAGCAGCTTGGAAGAGGGTAGCGGCCCCTACGAGCAGTACTTC.